This TCR beta chain was found in a study of T cells in Graves' hyperthyroidism and ophthalmopathy. Overall study findings and caveats: Researchers found most expanded thyroid clonotypes above 0.001 in blood as well. Separating ophthalmopathy from stable hyperthyroidism was achieved by a 13 V-J model.

Amplification yielded TCR beta CDR3 regions, with RNA transcripts as the source. When the TCR CDR3 underwent first-round RT-PCR, the HTBI primer set was used. TCRdb independently ran MiXCR on the multiplex PCR reads; one entry per CDR3 protein. This table has some 370,000 distinct CDR3 sequences, about 18% appearing once. Germline CDR1 is SGHDT and CDR2 is YYEEEE. Trimming at V came to 3 bases and at J to 5 bases, leaving 3 bases not matched to a gene. The CDR3 has 14 amino acids. Many counts were recorded for this clonotype. Its target is unknown. Sequenced input: blood. The TCR was taken from a woman aged 25 to 39 with Graves' hyperthyroidism that later progressed to Graves' ophthalmopathy. The chain uses TRBV5-6 and TRBJ1-5, with 9 positions matching TRBD1. The CDR3 nucleotides read TGTGCCAGCAGCTACGGACAGGGGTATCAGCCCCAGCATTTT. Protein: CASSYGQGYQPQHF.